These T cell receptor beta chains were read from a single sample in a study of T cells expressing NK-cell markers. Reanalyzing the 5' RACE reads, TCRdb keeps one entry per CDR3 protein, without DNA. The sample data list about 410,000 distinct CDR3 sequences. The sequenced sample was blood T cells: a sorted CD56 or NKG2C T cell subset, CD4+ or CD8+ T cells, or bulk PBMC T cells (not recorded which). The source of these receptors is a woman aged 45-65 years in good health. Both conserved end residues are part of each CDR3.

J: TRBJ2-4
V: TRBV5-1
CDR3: CASSPKMAVNIQYF

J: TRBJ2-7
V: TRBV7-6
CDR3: CASSDGPYSYEQYF

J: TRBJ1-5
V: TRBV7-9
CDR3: CASSFGQGPQHF

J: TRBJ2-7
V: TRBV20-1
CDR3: CSARETSGDPYEQYF

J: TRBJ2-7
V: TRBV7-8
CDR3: CASSLEGGHYEQYF

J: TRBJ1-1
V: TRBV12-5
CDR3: CASGLQIDRANTEAFF

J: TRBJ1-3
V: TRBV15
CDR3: CATSRGGSGNTIYF

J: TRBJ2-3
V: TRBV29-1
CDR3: CSVAEGTHHTDTQYF

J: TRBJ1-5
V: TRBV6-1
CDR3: CASSEATVSNQPQHF

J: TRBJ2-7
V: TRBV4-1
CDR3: CASSQVSSGRPYEQYF

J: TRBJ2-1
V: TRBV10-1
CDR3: CASSEGTESYNEQFF

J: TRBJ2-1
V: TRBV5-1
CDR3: CASSWGGTGSNEQFF

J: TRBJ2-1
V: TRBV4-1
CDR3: CASSLRTGRAGGLHEQFF

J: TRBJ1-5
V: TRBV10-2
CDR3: CASRAAGGSNQPQHF

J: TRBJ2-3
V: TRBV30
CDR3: CAWRGGGGADTQYF

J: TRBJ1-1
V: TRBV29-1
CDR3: CSGMTGGGTEAFF

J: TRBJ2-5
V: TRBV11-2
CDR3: CASRGLAGGGGETQYF

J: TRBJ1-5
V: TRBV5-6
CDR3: CASSLAPEGDQPQHF

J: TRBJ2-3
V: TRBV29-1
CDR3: CSVAGKDTQYF

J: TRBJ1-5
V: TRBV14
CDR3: CASSQETGPHQPQHF

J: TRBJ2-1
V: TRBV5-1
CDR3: CASRAAGLESNEQFF

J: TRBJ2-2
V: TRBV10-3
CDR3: CAISEGYAGELFF

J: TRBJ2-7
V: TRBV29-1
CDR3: CSVRASAYEQYF

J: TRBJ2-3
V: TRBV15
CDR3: CATSREDVAPTDTQYF

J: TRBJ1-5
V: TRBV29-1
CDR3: CSVAPGSNQPQHF

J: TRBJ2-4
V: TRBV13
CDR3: CASRFGGQRNIQYF

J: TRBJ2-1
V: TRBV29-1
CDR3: CSVEGGGGVGYNEQFF

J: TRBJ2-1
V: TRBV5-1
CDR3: CASSSRGTSNEQFF

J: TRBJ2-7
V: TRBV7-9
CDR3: CASSPLQTYEQYF

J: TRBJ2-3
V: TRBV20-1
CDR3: CSVNSGTDTQYF

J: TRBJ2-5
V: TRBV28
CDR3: CASTGTQETQYF

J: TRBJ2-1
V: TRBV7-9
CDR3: CASSLMVYEQFF

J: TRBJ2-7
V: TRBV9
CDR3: CASSPRADSSYEQYF

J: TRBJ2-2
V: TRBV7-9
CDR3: CASSLYGKGAGELFF

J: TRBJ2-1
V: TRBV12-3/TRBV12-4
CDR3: CASSLASSGGVGSYNEQFF

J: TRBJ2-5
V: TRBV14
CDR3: CASSPLVGGQQETQYF

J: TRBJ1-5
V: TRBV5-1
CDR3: CASSLPKTESRYSNQLQHF